One sample yielded the 6 T cell receptor beta chains listed below, sequenced in a study of shared clonotypes between healthy human individuals. Libraries were prepared by immunoSEQ multiplex PCR; TCRdb keeps only in-frame clonotypes and omits some of them. The table includes 2 million to 2.5 million clones, about 92% detected once. The sample comprised naive CD4+ T cells from PBMCs. Stated subset: CD45RA+ positively selected. Receptor source: a man between 18 and 29 years old in good health. Some clones in this sample may be carry-over from other donors' samples.

This clone was detected once. The chain couples TRBV6-6 to TRBJ1-1, with D unresolved. V was clipped by 2 bases and J by 1 base, with 14 bases between them. Per the germline V gene, CDR1 is MNHNY and CDR2 is SVGAGI (reference sequence). The CDR3 totals 16 residues. The CDR3 region has the DNA TGTGCCAGCAGTTACCCCGGACCGGAAAAGAACACTGAAGCTTTCTTT. It codes for CASSYPGPEKNTEAFF.

V is TRBV7-8 and J is TRBJ2-3; D unresolved. V lost 3 bases to trimming and J lost 5 bases, with 9 bases between them. CDR3 size: 13 residues. Germline V gene sequence: CDR1 SGHVS, CDR2 FQNEAQ. The CDR3 is CASSLDREDTQYF. The CDR3 nucleotides are TGTGCCAGCAGCTTGGATAGGGAAGATACGCAGTATTTT.

Notes on this clone: Other DNA sequences of this sample code for an identical CDR3. The chain recombines TRBV5-1 with TRBJ2-1, with 8 bases fitting TRBD1. CDR3 length: 13 residues. With V trimmed by 2 bases and J by 6 bases, 1 base remained unmatched. Looked up from germline, CDR1 is SGHRS and CDR2 is YFSETQ. The CDR3 region has the DNA TGCGCCAGCAGCTTCCAGGGGGCCAATGAGCAGTTCTTC. Residues: CASSFQGANEQFF.

This chain connects TRBV28 to TRBJ2-1; 8 nucleotides align to TRBD2. Germline-derived CDR1 and CDR2 are MDHEN and SYDVKM. V lost 2 bases to trimming and J lost 2 bases; unmatched junction nucleotides: 5. This CDR3 has 16 amino acids. CDR3 nucleotides: TGTGCCAGCAGTTTACCGGGGGGGGCGCCCTACAATGAGCAGTTCTTC. Amino acid sequence: CASSLPGGAPYNEQFF.

As concerns this clone: Other nucleotide sequences from this sample produce the same CDR3. The CDR3 spells CASSPRTSGRTGELFF. The CDR3 DNA reads TGTGCCAGCAGCCCCCGGACTAGCGGGAGGACCGGGGAGCTGTTTTTT. This sequence joins TRBV7-2 and TRBJ2-2, with TRBD2 matching over 14 bases. Germline V CDR1 and CDR2: SGHTA, FQGNSA. The CDR3 is 16 amino acids. The V and J ends lost 5 bases and 5 bases, in that order; junction bases with no gene match: 4. Full variable domain (remainder filled in from reference TRBV7-2 and TRBJ2-2): GAGVSQSPSNKVTEKGKDVELRCDPISGHTALYWYRQSLGQGLEFLIYFQGNSAPDKSGLPSDRFSAERTGGSVSTLTIQRTQQEDSAVYLCASSPRTSGRTGELFFGEGSRLTVL.

This sequence joins TRBV7-3 and TRBJ2-1; TRBD1 agrees at 7 bases. This CDR3 contains 14 residues. The V and J ends lost 5 bases and 10 bases, in that order; junction bases with no gene match: 11. The germline gives CDR1 SGHTA, CDR2 FQGTGA. The CDR3 protein is CASSLRPGGTEQFF. The CDR3 DNA reads TGTGCCAGCAGCCTCCGGCCAGGGGGAACGGAGCAGTTCTTC.